This is a list of T cell receptor beta chains from one sample in a study of CD8+ T cells in alopecia areata. Produced via immunoSEQ multiplex PCR; TCRdb's table is partial and in-frame only. The sample holds roughly 65,000 clones, approximately 45% seen once. Here the sequenced sample was CD8+ T cells sorted from blood, taken at week 0. The receptors shown here come from a human donor with alopecia areata. Each CDR3 is given with its conserved first and last residue. A D gene is named only where the DNA matches it firmly. Clone size, where shown, is once, few, many, or a class for clones that have expanded.

cdr3_length: 12; j_call: TRBJ1-4; v_call: TRBV15; d_call: .; clone_size: .; cdr3_nt: TGTGCCACCAGCAGAGATGAGGGCGAACTGTTTTTT; cdr3_aa: CATSRDEGELFF
cdr3_length: 15; j_call: TRBJ1-1; v_call: TRBV6-5; d_call: .; clone_size: few; cdr3_nt: TGTGCCAGCAGTTACGACTACCCGAAGGACACTGAAGCTTTCTTT; cdr3_aa: CASSYDYPKDTEAFF
cdr3_length: 12; j_call: TRBJ1-2; v_call: TRBV29-1; d_call: .; clone_size: .; cdr3_nt: TGCAGCGCCATCCTCCGTGGAGAGGGCTACACCTTC; cdr3_aa: CSAILRGEGYTF
cdr3_length: 14; j_call: TRBJ1-1; v_call: TRBV25-1; d_call: .; clone_size: .; cdr3_nt: TGTGCCAGCAGTGAGGGGCAGGGTTACACTGAAGCTTTCTTT; cdr3_aa: CASSEGQGYTEAFF
cdr3_length: 15; j_call: TRBJ2-3; v_call: TRBV9; d_call: .; clone_size: few; cdr3_nt: TGTGCCAGCAGCGTAGATGGGCAGATTACAGATACGCAGTATTTT; cdr3_aa: CASSVDGQITDTQYF
cdr3_length: 13; j_call: TRBJ1-1; v_call: TRBV7-9; d_call: .; clone_size: few; cdr3_nt: TGTGCCAGCAGCCTCTGGGGGAACACTGAAGCTTTCTTT; cdr3_aa: CASSLWGNTEAFF
cdr3_length: 15; j_call: TRBJ2-7; v_call: TRBV7-3; d_call: .; clone_size: .; cdr3_nt: TGTGCCAGCAGCTCGTTCACGCCTTTAAAATACGAGCAGTACTTC; cdr3_aa: CASSSFTPLKYEQYF
cdr3_length: 12; j_call: TRBJ1-4; v_call: TRBV30; d_call: .; clone_size: .; cdr3_nt: TGTGCCTGGAGTTCAGGGCTTGAAAAACTGTTTTTT; cdr3_aa: CAWSSGLEKLFF
cdr3_length: 14; j_call: TRBJ2-1; v_call: TRBV27; d_call: TRBD2; clone_size: .; cdr3_nt: TGTGCCAGCAGTAGGCTAGCGGGACGGAATGAGCAGTTCTTC; cdr3_aa: CASSRLAGRNEQFF
cdr3_length: 13; j_call: TRBJ2-4; v_call: TRBV29-1; d_call: .; clone_size: .; cdr3_nt: .; cdr3_aa: CSVAPGSEGQEKF
cdr3_length: 15; j_call: TRBJ2-1; v_call: TRBV11-1; d_call: .; clone_size: .; cdr3_nt: TGTGCCAGCAGCGCGGCCGCCCTAGGGTACAATGAGCAGTTCTTC; cdr3_aa: CASSAAALGYNEQFF
cdr3_length: 15; j_call: TRBJ1-2; v_call: TRBV29-1; d_call: TRBD1; clone_size: .; cdr3_nt: TGCAGCGTTGAAGGACAGGGTTTCTATAGCTATGGCTACACCTTC; cdr3_aa: CSVEGQGFYSYGYTF
cdr3_length: 16; j_call: TRBJ1-1; v_call: TRBV27; d_call: TRBD1; clone_size: .; cdr3_nt: TGTGCCAGCAGTTTGATACCGACAGGGCCCAGCACTGAAGCTTTCTTT; cdr3_aa: CASSLIPTGPSTEAFF
cdr3_length: 13; j_call: TRBJ2-5; v_call: TRBV2; d_call: .; clone_size: .; cdr3_nt: TGTGCCAGCACCGACTGGTTCCAAGAGACCCAGTACTTC; cdr3_aa: CASTDWFQETQYF
cdr3_length: 16; j_call: TRBJ1-1; v_call: TRBV5-4; d_call: TRBD1; clone_size: .; cdr3_nt: TGCGCCAGCAGCCAAGTTGTCGGGACAGGGCACTTCGGAGCTTTCTTT; cdr3_aa: CASSQVVGTGHFGAFF
cdr3_length: 12; j_call: TRBJ2-3; v_call: TRBV11-2; d_call: .; clone_size: few; cdr3_nt: TGTGCCAGCAGCTTGGGGGGAGATACGCAGTATTTT; cdr3_aa: CASSLGGDTQYF
cdr3_length: 15; j_call: TRBJ2-7; v_call: TRBV27; d_call: TRBD2; clone_size: .; cdr3_nt: TGTGCCAGCAGTCCGTTCCCGGGGACTAGTCCCGAGCAGTACTTC; cdr3_aa: CASSPFPGTSPEQYF
cdr3_length: 12; j_call: TRBJ2-2; v_call: TRBV5-6; d_call: .; clone_size: many; cdr3_nt: TGTGCCAGCAGTCGCCGAACCGGGGAGCTGTTTTTT; cdr3_aa: CASSRRTGELFF
cdr3_length: 18; j_call: TRBJ2-7; v_call: TRBV27; d_call: TRBD2; clone_size: few; cdr3_nt: TGTGCCAGCAGTTTAGTAACTAGCGGGAGCCCTAGCTCCTACGAGCAGTACTTC; cdr3_aa: CASSLVTSGSPSSYEQYF
cdr3_length: 13; j_call: TRBJ2-1; v_call: TRBV27; d_call: .; clone_size: many; cdr3_nt: TGTGCCAGCAGTTTATCCCGGGTGAATGAGCAGTTCTTC; cdr3_aa: CASSLSRVNEQFF
cdr3_length: 11; j_call: TRBJ2-7; v_call: TRBV29-1; d_call: .; clone_size: few; cdr3_nt: TGCAGCGTTGGGGTGGGCAACGAGCAGTACTTC; cdr3_aa: CSVGVGNEQYF
cdr3_length: 15; j_call: TRBJ1-5; v_call: TRBV28; d_call: .; clone_size: few; cdr3_nt: TGTGCCAGCAGTTTCGGACAGCCATTTAATCAGCCCCAGCATTTT; cdr3_aa: CASSFGQPFNQPQHF
cdr3_length: 13; j_call: TRBJ2-5; v_call: TRBV6-6; d_call: .; clone_size: .; cdr3_nt: TGTGCCAGCAGTCGTAAGGGCCCAGAGACCCAGTACTTC; cdr3_aa: CASSRKGPETQYF
cdr3_length: 14; j_call: TRBJ1-1; v_call: TRBV29-1; d_call: .; clone_size: few; cdr3_nt: TGCAGCTCTGATGGGGGCTCTCGGAACACTGAAGCTTTCTTT; cdr3_aa: CSSDGGSRNTEAFF
cdr3_length: 13; j_call: TRBJ1-2; v_call: TRBV7-6; d_call: .; clone_size: .; cdr3_nt: TGTGCCAGCAGCCGCACAGAGTGGGGTCTCTACACCTTC; cdr3_aa: CASSRTEWGLYTF
cdr3_length: 11; j_call: TRBJ2-1; v_call: TRBV15; d_call: TRBD2; clone_size: .; cdr3_nt: TGTGCCACCCAAGCGGGGAATGAGCAGTTCTTC; cdr3_aa: CATQAGNEQFF
cdr3_length: 13; j_call: TRBJ2-7; v_call: TRBV27; d_call: TRBD2; clone_size: .; cdr3_nt: TGTGCCAGCAGGAGCGGGGCCTCCTACGAGCAGTACTTC; cdr3_aa: CASRSGASYEQYF
cdr3_length: 14; j_call: TRBJ1-1; v_call: TRBV9; d_call: .; clone_size: .; cdr3_nt: TGTGCCAGCAGCGTAGGATTTCGGAACACTGAAGCTTTCTTT; cdr3_aa: CASSVGFRNTEAFF
cdr3_length: 11; j_call: TRBJ2-7; v_call: TRBV5-1; d_call: .; clone_size: few; cdr3_nt: TGCGCCAGCAGCTTGGGCCCCGAGCAGTACTTC; cdr3_aa: CASSLGPEQYF